Following are 25 T cell receptor beta chains from one sample sequenced in a study of blood T cell repertoires in COVID-19. Assay: immunoSEQ multiplex PCR; the TCRdb copy retains only in-frame clones and omits some. The data contain more than 200,000 clones, approximately 86% of them seen just once; the ten biggest clones take up roughly 4.9%. The sample consisted of peripheral blood. Every receptor here comes from an older woman with COVID-19, enrolled during active disease.

The chain joins TRBV7-3 to TRBJ1-5; D not resolved. The CDR3 runs 13 residues. Germline V gene data show CDR1 as SGHTA and CDR2 as FQGTGA. V lost 4 bases to trimming and J lost 9 bases, with 13 bases between them. The CDR3 bases are TGTGCCAGCAGCTCCACCCCCGCGGGGCCCCAGCATTTT. Encoded protein: CASSSTPAGPQHF.

V usage is TRBV5-4 and J usage is TRBJ2-7, with 9 bases that match TRBD2. Germline trimming cut 0 bases from V and 6 bases from J; bases unmatched to any gene: 7. The CDR3 is made up of 15 amino acids. Germline CDR1 and CDR2: SGHNT and YYREEE (reference sequence). The CDR3 DNA reads as TGTGCCAGCAGCTTGGGGTCTAGCGGGATTGGCGAGCAGTACTTC. Its protein product is CASSLGSSGIGEQYF.

A note on this clone: One junction end disagrees with the germline gene, perhaps due to a read error. Written as DNA, the CDR3 is TGTGCCAGCAGCCCAGACAGCCTACTCTTC. Its translation is CASSPDSLLF. This sequence joins TRBV7-2 and TRBJ1-2, with D possibly being TRBD1 (5 bases). The length of the CDR3 is 10 residues. The germline V gene encodes CDR1 SGHTA and CDR2 FQGNSA.

This clone was recorded a few times. This rearrangement joins TRBV6-2 or TRBV6-3 to TRBJ1-5; D call uncertain. The V end was cut by 6 bases, the J end by 0 bases, with 9 bases between. Germline CDR1 is MNHEY and CDR2 is SVGEGT. The CDR3 covers 14 residues. The CDR3 region has the DNA TGTGCCAGCAGCTCGACACTTAGCAATCAGCCCCAGCATTTT. This encodes CASSSTLSNQPQHF.

The chain carries TRBV7-2 and TRBJ1-3; a possible D gene is TRBD1 (5 bases). The V and J ends lost 4 bases and 4 bases respectively, with 20 bases between them. The germline gives CDR1 SGHTA, CDR2 FQGNSA. This CDR3 is built from 17 residues. In DNA, the CDR3 is TGTGCCAGCAGCTCCCGATCGGGGCGGGGAGTCGGAAACACCATATATTTT. Protein: CASSSRSGRGVGNTIYF.

The chain employs TRBV28 and TRBJ1-1; TRBD1 might be the D (6 bases). Between the trimmed V and J ends, which lost 7 bases and 1 base, there was a span of 16 bases. There are 15 residues in the CDR3. The germline gives CDR1 MDHEN, CDR2 SYDVKM. For the CDR3, the DNA is TGTGCCAGCAATCCGACCCTGACAGGGAACACTGAAGCTTTCTTT. As protein: CASNPTLTGNTEAFF.

In nucleotides, the CDR3 is TGTGCCAGTAGTGTACTAGCGCATTACCCCAATGAGCAGTTCTTC. This codes for CASSVLAHYPNEQFF. This chain links TRBV19 with TRBJ2-1; 7 nucleotides align to TRBD2. The CDR3 spans 15 residues. Germline V gives CDR1 LNHDA, CDR2 SQIVND (reference sequence). J was trimmed by 6 bases and V by 5 bases; bases with no gene match: 10.

As for this clone: The sample holds other DNA sequences that translate to the same CDR3. The chain has TRBV30 and TRBJ1-5, with 9 bases lining up with TRBD1. The germline CDR1 and CDR2 sequences are GTSNPN and SVGIG (reference sequence). J lost 0 bases, V lost 1 base, and 1 base had no gene match. The CDR3 extends over 15 amino acids. CDR3 in DNA: TGTGCCTGGAGTGCGGACAGGGGTAGCAATCAGCCCCAGCATTTT. Protein product: CAWSADRGSNQPQHF.

This clone has only one observation. This rearrangement joins TRBV4-1 to TRBJ1-5; perhaps TRBD1 as D (6 bases). The CDR3 runs 15 residues. V lost 4 bases to trimming and J lost 0 bases, with 10 bases between them. The germline CDR1 and CDR2 sequences are MGHRA and YSYEKL. The DNA for the CDR3 is TGCGCCAGCAGCCCGGACAGAGGTAGCAATCAGCCCCAGCATTTT. It translates to CASSPDRGSNQPQHF.

CDR3 sequence reads: CASSQDYANTGELFF. For the CDR3, the DNA is TGTGCCAGTAGTCAGGACTACGCGAACACCGGGGAGCTGTTTTTT. The V gene is TRBV19, the J gene TRBJ2-2; the D gene is possibly TRBD2 (6 bases). Germline V CDR1 and CDR2: LNHDA, SQIVND (reference sequence). The CDR3 is 15 amino acids. V lost 5 bases and J lost 0, with 10 bases in between.

This clone came up many times. The chain couples TRBV28 to TRBJ1-3, with 7 nucleotides matching TRBD1. Germline V gene sequence: CDR1 MDHEN, CDR2 SYDVKM. This CDR3 has 17 residues. The ends lost 4 bases at V and 4 bases at J; junction bases unmatched: 13. CDR3 region: CASSSPRGGRAGNTIYF. The CDR3 DNA is TGTGCCAGCAGTTCCCCCCGAGGGGGCAGGGCGGGAAACACCATATATTTT.

The V call is TRBV14, the J call TRBJ2-2, with TRBD2 as a possible D gene (6 bases). Germline CDR1 and CDR2: SGHDN and FVKESK. Trimming took off 1 base at V and 5 bases at J, with 20 bases between the two ends. This CDR3 has 18 amino acids. This chain's CDR3 is CASSQAAGWDFRTGELFF. In nucleotides, the CDR3 is TGTGCCAGCAGCCAAGCCGCCGGTTGGGACTTCCGGACCGGGGAGCTGTTTTTT.

V is TRBV12-3 or TRBV12-4 and J is TRBJ1-2; D unclear. Between the trimmed V and J ends, which lost 4 bases and 2 bases, there was a span of 8 bases. There are 13 residues in the CDR3. The CDR3 region is CASSWSSNYGYTF. In DNA, the CDR3 is TGTGCCAGCAGTTGGAGTTCGAACTATGGCTACACCTTC.

The gene calls are TRBV4-2 and TRBJ2-3; 10 positions match TRBD2. The CDR3 is made up of 15 amino acids. J gave up 2 bases and V 2 bases, and 1 base lay outside the gene matches. Germline values: CDR1 LGHNA, CDR2 YNFKEQ. CDR3 sequence (DNA): TGTGCCAGCAGCCAACTAGCGGGAGACACAGATACGCAGTATTTT. Encoded protein: CASSQLAGDTDTQYF.

This chain joins TRBV6-6 and TRBJ1-5, with 7 bases that match TRBD1. V trimming: 2 bases; J trimming: 5 bases; junction bases outside the gene matches: 3. This CDR3 has 14 residues. Germline values: CDR1 MNHNY, CDR2 SVGAGI (reference sequence). The CDR3 loop is CASSYGTGDQPQHF. The CDR3, as DNA: TGTGCCAGCAGTTACGGAACAGGGGATCAGCCCCAGCATTTT.

The J gene is TRBJ2-2, the V gene TRBV19; TRBD2 aligns across 7 bases. Germline loops: CDR1 LNHDA, CDR2 SQIVND (reference sequence). V dropped 5 bases and J dropped 7; count of bases not matched to a gene: 13. The CDR3 runs 16 residues. CDR3 nucleotide sequence: TGTGCCAGTAGTCCCCCAGCGGGACTCGCCGGCGGGGAGCTGTTTTTT. As protein: CASSPPAGLAGGELFF. The entire variable domain, with the rest obtained from reference TRBV19 and TRBJ2-2, is as follows: DGGITQSPKYLFRKEGQNVTLSCEQNLNHDAMYWYRQDPGQGLRLIYYSQIVNDFQKGDIAEGYSVSREKKESFPLTVTSAQKNPTAFYLCASSPPAGLAGGELFFGEGSRLTVL.

The genes are TRBV2 and TRBJ2-3; D is unresolved. CDR3 size: 16 residues. V was trimmed by 3 bases and J by 2 bases, leaving 15 bases between them. The V gene's germline CDR1 is SNHLY and CDR2 FYNNEI. Written as DNA, the CDR3 is TGTGCCAGCAGTGATACTTTCCCGCTATACACAGATACGCAGTATTTT. This sequence encodes CASSDTFPLYTDTQYF.

V is TRBV25-1 and J is TRBJ2-3; no reliable D call. V was pared by 1 base and J by 1 base, with 12 bases between. Looked up from germline, CDR1 is MGHDK and CDR2 is SYGVNS. CDR3 length equals 16 residues. In nucleotides, the CDR3 is TGTGCCAGCAGTGAATGGATACAGTTAGGCACAGATACGCAGTATTTT. Translating gives CASSEWIQLGTDTQYF.

The table lists this clone with a few counts. The chain couples TRBV6-5 to TRBJ1-1, with D possibly being TRBD1 (5 bases). The CDR3 runs 14 residues. V was pared by 7 bases and J by 5 bases, with 17 bases between. Germline assignment: CDR1 MNHEY and CDR2 SVGAGI. The DNA for the CDR3 is TGTGCCAGCATCACGCCAGGGCGCCGGACTGAAGCTTTCTTT. This encodes CASITPGRRTEAFF.

The rearrangement links TRBV7-2 to TRBJ1-2, with 9 positions matching TRBD1. The V gene end was trimmed by 5 bases and the J gene end by 5 bases; junction bases not matched to a gene: 9. This CDR3 is built from 15 residues. Germline V gives CDR1 SGHTA, CDR2 FQGNSA. CDR3 sequence (DNA): TGTGCCAGCAGCATACAACAGGGGGCGGGGTATGGCTACACCTTC. It encodes CASSIQQGAGYGYTF.

In the case of this clone: The junction and the germline gene differ at one end; a read error may be behind it. V gene TRBV7-9 combines with J gene TRBJ2-5; 10 bases fit TRBD2. There are 16 residues in the CDR3. Germline V gives CDR1 SEHNR, CDR2 FQNEAQ (reference sequence). This CDR3 reads CASSVALAGVKETQYF. In DNA form, the CDR3 reads TGTGCCAGCAGCGTAGCTCTAGCGGGAGTAAAAGAGACCCAGTACTTC.

The V and J genes are TRBV11-2 and TRBJ2-3, with D maybe TRBD2 (6 bases). This CDR3 comprises 13 residues. V lost 0 bases and J lost 5, with 6 bases in between. Germline V gene data show CDR1 as SGHAT and CDR2 as FQNNGV. The CDR3 is CASSLERGDTQYF. In DNA form, the CDR3 reads TGTGCCAGCAGCTTAGAGCGGGGAGATACGCAGTATTTT. The full variable domain, completed using reference TRBV11-2 and TRBJ2-3, is EAGVAQSPRYKIIEKRQSVAFWCNPISGHATLYWYQQILGQGPKLLIQFQNNGVVDDSQLPKDRFSAERLKGVDSTLKIQPAKLEDSAVYLCASSLERGDTQYFGPGTRLTVL.

J is TRBJ1-1 and V is TRBV19; TRBD1 matches 7 bases. The CDR3 runs to 14 residues. The trim removed 5 bases at V and 5 bases at J, leaving 8 bases unmatched. The germline V gene has CDR1 LNHDA and CDR2 SQIVND (reference sequence). CDR3 sequence: CASSESTGVTEAFF. Here the CDR3 DNA reads TGTGCCAGTAGTGAGTCCACAGGGGTAACTGAAGCTTTCTTT.

The chain joins TRBV9 to TRBJ2-1; a weak D match, TRBD2 (6 bases). Germline V CDR1 and CDR2: SGDLS, YYNGEE. Between the trimmed V and J ends, which lost 0 bases and 3 bases, there was a span of 13 bases. This CDR3 is 16 amino acids long. The CDR3 region is CASSVASRGIYNEQFF. The CDR3 nucleotides read TGTGCCAGCAGCGTAGCGTCCCGGGGGATCTACAATGAGCAGTTCTTC.

V gene TRBV5-1 combines with J gene TRBJ1-2, with D hard to call. Trimming shortened V by 4 bases and J by 4 bases, and 11 bases separated the two germline ends. CDR1 and CDR2 from the germline V gene are SGHRS and YFSETQ. The CDR3 length is 13 residues. In DNA, the CDR3 is TGCGCCAGCAGCCCGCAGACACTCTATGGCTACACCTTC. Translation: CASSPQTLYGYTF.